Shown below are 8 T cell receptor beta chains from a single sample sequenced in a study of T cells after yellow fever vaccination (dated by TCRdb to between 2018 and 2021). Taken with the paper, the label for treatment or condition translates to: live attenuated yellow fever vaccine strain. Library preparation used 5' RACE. Sequenced on an Illumina HiSeq 2500. TCRdb redid the processing of the public reads, applying fastp at Q25 and MiXCR, and retained in-frame beta chains. Rows matching on CDR3 protein sequence are summarized as one entry with the most common DNA and genes. The sample profile shows 620,000 or so distinct CDR3 sequences; about a sixth of them were found once. Together, the top ten hold 15% to 20% of the sample. The sequences come from PBMCs, collected around 5 days after the first yellow fever vaccination. Every receptor here comes from a man between 18 and 35 years old who received the YFV17D yellow fever vaccine.

The rearrangement joins TRBV11-2 to TRBJ1-1; tentative D call: TRBD1 (5 bases). The V gene's germline CDR1 is SGHAT and CDR2 FQNNGV. V lost 2 bases, J lost 0 bases, and 10 bases lay in between. The CDR3 totals 15 residues. The CDR3 sequence is CASSLTRGLNTEAFF. CDR3 in DNA: TGTGCCAGCAGCTTAACGAGGGGATTGAACACTGAAGCTTTCTTT.

This clonotype was picked up many times. The J gene is TRBJ2-5, the V gene TRBV7-8, with unresolved D. V was clipped by 8 bases and J by 2 bases, with 12 bases between them. This CDR3 comprises 13 residues. From germline, CDR1 is SGHVS and CDR2 FQNEAQ. This chain's CDR3 is CASFKGLQETQYF. DNA for the CDR3: TGTGCCAGCTTTAAAGGTCTGCAAGAGACCCAGTACTTC.

Only a few counts were recorded for this clonotype. This rearrangement joins TRBV12-3 or TRBV12-4 to TRBJ2-5; D may be TRBD1 (6 bases). Trimming removed 5 bases from V and 3 bases from J, with 13 bases in between. This CDR3 has 14 amino acids. The CDR3 DNA reads as TGTGCCAGCAGTACGTGGGACACGGAAGAGACCCAGTACTTC. Amino acids: CASSTWDTEETQYF.

The chain carries TRBV29-1 and TRBJ2-1, with 10 bases fitting TRBD2. This CDR3 has 14 residues. Germline V gene sequence: CDR1 SQVTM, CDR2 ANQGSEA. Trimming removed 6 bases from V and 7 bases from J; junction bases left unmatched: 9. The CDR3: CSVGAGTSDNEQFF. The DNA of the CDR3 is TGCAGCGTCGGCGCAGGGACTAGCGATAATGAGCAGTTCTTC.

This clonotype was seen at least ten times. The CDR3 DNA is TGCAGTGCTATTCTAGCGAATCGGTACGAGCAGTACTTC. Its translation is CSAILANRYEQYF. The chain recombines TRBV20-1 with TRBJ2-7; tentatively, D is TRBD2 (6 bases). The CDR3 spans 13 residues. The germline CDR1 and CDR2 sequences are DFQATT and SNEGSKA (reference sequence). V was pared by 4 bases and J by 4 bases, with 14 bases between.

In its sample, this clonotype was seen a few times. This CDR3 reads CASSQEVVTSYEQYF. CDR3 in DNA: TGCGCCAGCAGCCAAGAGGTGGTAACCTCCTACGAGCAGTACTTC. The V and J genes are TRBV4-1 and TRBJ2-7; D unresolved. Per the germline V gene, CDR1 is MGHRA and CDR2 is YSYEKL. V was clipped by 0 bases and J by 0 bases, with 9 bases between them. The CDR3 is 15 amino acids.

This clonotype was counted many times. The chain couples TRBV20-1 to TRBJ2-5; 11 positions agree with TRBD1. CDR1 DFQATT and CDR2 SNEGSKA come from the germline V gene (reference sequence). V was clipped by 5 bases and J by 5 bases; unmatched bases: 4. The CDR3 totals 13 residues. Here the CDR3 DNA reads TGCAGTGCTGGACAGGGGGCTAGGGAGACCCAGTACTTC. It codes for CSAGQGARETQYF.

The chain couples TRBV20-1 to TRBJ1-5, with D possibly matching TRBD1 (6 bases). The germline V and J ends were trimmed by 6 bases and 6 bases, with 12 bases remaining between them. The germline CDR1 and CDR2 sequences are DFQATT and SNEGSKA (reference sequence). This CDR3 has 12 amino acids. CDR3 in amino acids: CSALTGSQPQHF. The CDR3 nucleotides are TGCAGTGCGCTCACAGGGTCTCAGCCCCAGCATTTT.